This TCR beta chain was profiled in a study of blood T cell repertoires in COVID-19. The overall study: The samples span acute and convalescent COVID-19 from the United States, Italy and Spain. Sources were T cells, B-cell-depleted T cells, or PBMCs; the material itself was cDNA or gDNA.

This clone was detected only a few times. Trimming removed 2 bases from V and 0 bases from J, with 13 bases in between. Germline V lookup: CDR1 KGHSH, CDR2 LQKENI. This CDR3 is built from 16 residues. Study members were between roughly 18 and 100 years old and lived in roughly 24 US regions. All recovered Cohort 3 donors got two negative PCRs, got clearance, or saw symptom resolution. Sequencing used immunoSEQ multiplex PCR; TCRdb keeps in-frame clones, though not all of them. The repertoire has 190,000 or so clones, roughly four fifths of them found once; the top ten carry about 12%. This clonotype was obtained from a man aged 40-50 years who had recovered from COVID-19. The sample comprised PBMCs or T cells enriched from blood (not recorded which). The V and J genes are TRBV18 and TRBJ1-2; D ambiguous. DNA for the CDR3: TGTGCCAGCTCACCAACGGGAGGGCTCTCTAACTATGGCTACACCTTC. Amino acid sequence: CASSPTGGLSNYGYTF.